This T cell receptor beta chain was sequenced for a study of spatial heterogeneity in lung cancer. Background on the study: Detection of beta-chain sequences consistently exceeded that of alpha-chain sequences.

Worth noting for this clonotype: Antigen: not known.

Germline V lookup: CDR1 SGDLS, CDR2 YYNGEE. V was pared by 4 bases and J by 7 bases, with 15 bases between. The CDR3 is 14 amino acids. Study conclusions and caveats: At tumor resection, ubiquitous expanded TCRs were detected in blood more often than later.

A unique molecular identifier was attached to every TCR cDNA molecule. TCRdb re-called the 5' RACE reads through MiXCR, storing one row per CDR3 protein. The sample records roughly 39,000 distinct CDR3 sequences, 6.5% to 9.5% being singletons. Time point noted: sample taken at primary tumor resection. In each case, whole RNA from tumor, nontumor lung or frozen PBMC was sequenced unsorted. Untreated early-stage non-small cell lung cancer patients, fewer than 85 in total, were the donors. This chain uses TRBV9 with TRBJ2-1; D possibly corresponds to TRBD2 (5 bases). The starting material was PBMCs, obtained at surgery. The sequence was collected from a male donor with early-stage non-small cell lung cancer. The CDR3 is CASSPLRDANEQFF. CDR3 coding DNA: TGTGCCAGCAGCCCCCTGAGGGATGCGAATGAGCAGTTCTTC. Based on the CDR3 plus reference TRBV9 and TRBJ2-1, the full variable domain is DSGVTQTPKHLITATGQRVTLRCSPRSGDLSVYWYQQSLDQGLQFLIQYYNGEERAKGNILERFSAQQFPDLHSELNLSSLELGDSALYFCASSPLRDANEQFFGPGTRLTVL.